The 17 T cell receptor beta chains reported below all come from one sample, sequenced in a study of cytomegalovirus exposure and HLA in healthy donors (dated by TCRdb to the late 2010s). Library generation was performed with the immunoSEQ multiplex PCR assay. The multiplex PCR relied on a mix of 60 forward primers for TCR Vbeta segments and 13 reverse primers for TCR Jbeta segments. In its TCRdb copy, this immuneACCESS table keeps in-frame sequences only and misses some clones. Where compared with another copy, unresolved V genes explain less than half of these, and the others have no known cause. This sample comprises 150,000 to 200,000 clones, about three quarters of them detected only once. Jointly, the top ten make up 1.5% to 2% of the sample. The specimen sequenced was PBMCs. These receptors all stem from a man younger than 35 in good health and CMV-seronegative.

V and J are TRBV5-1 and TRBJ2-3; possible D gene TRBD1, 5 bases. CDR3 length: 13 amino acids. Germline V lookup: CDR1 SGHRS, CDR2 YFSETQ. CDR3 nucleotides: TGCGCGGGGTACCAAGGGGGCACAGATACGCAGTATTTT. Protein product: CAGYQGGTDTQYF.

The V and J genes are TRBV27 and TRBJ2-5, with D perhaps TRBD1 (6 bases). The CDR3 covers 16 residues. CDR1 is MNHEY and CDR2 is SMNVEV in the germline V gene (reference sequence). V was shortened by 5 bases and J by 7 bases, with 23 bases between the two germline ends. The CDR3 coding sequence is TGTGCCAGCAGTCCCTGGCAGGGGTGGGGTTTAGGGACCCAGTACTTC. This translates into CASSPWQGWGLGTQYF.

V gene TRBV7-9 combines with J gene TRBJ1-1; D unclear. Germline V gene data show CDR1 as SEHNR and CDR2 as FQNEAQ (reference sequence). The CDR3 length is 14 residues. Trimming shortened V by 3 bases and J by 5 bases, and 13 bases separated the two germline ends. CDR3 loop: CASSFQVDSTEAFF. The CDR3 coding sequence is TGTGCCAGCAGCTTTCAGGTTGATTCAACTGAAGCTTTCTTT.

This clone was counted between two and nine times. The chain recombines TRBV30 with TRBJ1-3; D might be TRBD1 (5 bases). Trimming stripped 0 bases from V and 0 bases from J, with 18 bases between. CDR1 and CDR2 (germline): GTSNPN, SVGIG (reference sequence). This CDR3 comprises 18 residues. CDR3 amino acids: CAWSVGEWGPHSGNTIYF. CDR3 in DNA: TGTGCCTGGAGTGTAGGGGAATGGGGCCCCCACTCTGGAAACACCATATATTTT.

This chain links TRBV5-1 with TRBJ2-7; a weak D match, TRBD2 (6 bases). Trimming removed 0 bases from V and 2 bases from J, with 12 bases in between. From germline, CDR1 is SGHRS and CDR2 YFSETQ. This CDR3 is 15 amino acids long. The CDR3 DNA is TGCGCCAGCAGCTTGGGACTAGGTAATGCCTACGAGCAGTACTTC. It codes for CASSLGLGNAYEQYF. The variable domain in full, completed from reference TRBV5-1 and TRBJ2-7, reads KAGVTQTPRYLIKTRGQQVTLSCSPISGHRSVSWYQQTPGQGLQFLFEYFSETQRNKGNFPGRFSGRQFSNSRSEMNVSTLELGDSALYLCASSLGLGNAYEQYFGPGTRLTVT.

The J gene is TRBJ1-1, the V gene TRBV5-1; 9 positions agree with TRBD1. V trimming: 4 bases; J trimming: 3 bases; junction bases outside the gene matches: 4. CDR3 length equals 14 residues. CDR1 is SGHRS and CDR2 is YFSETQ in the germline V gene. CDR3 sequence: CASSIDRGDTEAFF. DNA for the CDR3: TGCGCCAGCAGCATTGACAGGGGGGACACTGAAGCTTTCTTT.

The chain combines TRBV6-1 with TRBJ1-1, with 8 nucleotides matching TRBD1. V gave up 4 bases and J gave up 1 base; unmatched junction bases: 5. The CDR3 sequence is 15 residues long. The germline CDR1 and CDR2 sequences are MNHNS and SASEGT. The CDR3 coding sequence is TGTGCCAGCAGTGTCAGACAGGGGCGGAACACTGAAGCTTTCTTT. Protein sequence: CASSVRQGRNTEAFF.

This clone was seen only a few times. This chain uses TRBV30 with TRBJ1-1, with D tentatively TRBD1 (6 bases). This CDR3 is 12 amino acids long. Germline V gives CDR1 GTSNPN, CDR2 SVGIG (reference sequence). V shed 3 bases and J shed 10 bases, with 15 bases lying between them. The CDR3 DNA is TGTGCCTGGAGAAGGACAGAAAATCGAGCTTTCTTT. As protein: CAWRRTENRAFF.

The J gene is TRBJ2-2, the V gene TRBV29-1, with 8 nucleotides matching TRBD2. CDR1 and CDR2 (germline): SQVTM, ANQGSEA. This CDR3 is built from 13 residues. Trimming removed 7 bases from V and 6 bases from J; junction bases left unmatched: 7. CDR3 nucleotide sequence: TGCAGCGCCAAACCGGGGGGGGCCGGGGAGCTGTTTTTT. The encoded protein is CSAKPGGAGELFF.

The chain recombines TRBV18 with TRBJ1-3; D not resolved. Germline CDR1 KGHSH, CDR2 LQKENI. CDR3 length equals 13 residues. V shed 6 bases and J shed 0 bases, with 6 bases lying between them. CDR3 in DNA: TGTGCCAGCTCCCGGTTCTCTGGAAACACCATATATTTT. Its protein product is CASSRFSGNTIYF.

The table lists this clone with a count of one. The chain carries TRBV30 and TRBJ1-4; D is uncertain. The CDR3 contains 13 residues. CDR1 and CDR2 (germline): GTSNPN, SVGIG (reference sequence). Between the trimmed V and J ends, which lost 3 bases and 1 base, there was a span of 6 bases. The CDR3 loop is CAWSSRTNEKLFF. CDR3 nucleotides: TGTGCCTGGAGCTCCAGAACTAATGAAAAACTGTTTTTT.

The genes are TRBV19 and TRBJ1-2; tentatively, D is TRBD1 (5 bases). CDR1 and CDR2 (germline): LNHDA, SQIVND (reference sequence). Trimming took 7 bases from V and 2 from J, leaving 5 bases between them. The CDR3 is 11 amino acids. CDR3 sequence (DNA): TGTGCCAGTAACAGGAACTATGGCTACACCTTC. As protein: CASNRNYGYTF. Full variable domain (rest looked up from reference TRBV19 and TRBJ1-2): DGGITQSPKYLFRKEGQNVTLSCEQNLNHDAMYWYRQDPGQGLRLIYYSQIVNDFQKGDIAEGYSVSREKKESFPLTVTSAQKNPTAFYLCASNRNYGYTFGSGTRLTVV.

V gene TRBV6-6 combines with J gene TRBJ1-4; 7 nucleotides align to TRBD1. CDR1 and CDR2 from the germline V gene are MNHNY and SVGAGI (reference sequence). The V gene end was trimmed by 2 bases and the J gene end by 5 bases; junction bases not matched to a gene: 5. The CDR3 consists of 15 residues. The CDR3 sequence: CASSYTQGGNEKLFF. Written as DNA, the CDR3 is TGTGCCAGCAGTTACACTCAGGGGGGAAATGAAAAACTGTTTTTT.

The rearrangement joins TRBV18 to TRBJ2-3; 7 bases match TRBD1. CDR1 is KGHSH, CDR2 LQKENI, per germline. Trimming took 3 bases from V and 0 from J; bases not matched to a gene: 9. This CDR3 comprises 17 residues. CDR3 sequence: CASSPGQDPPSTDTQYF. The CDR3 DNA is TGTGCCAGCTCACCCGGACAGGACCCACCAAGCACAGATACGCAGTATTTT. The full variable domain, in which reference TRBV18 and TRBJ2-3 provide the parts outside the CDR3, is NAGVMQNPRHLVRRRGQEARLRCSPMKGHSHVYWYRQLPEEGLKFMVYLQKENIIDESGMPKERFSAEFPKEGPSILRIQQVVRGDSAAYFCASSPGQDPPSTDTQYFGPGTRLTVL.

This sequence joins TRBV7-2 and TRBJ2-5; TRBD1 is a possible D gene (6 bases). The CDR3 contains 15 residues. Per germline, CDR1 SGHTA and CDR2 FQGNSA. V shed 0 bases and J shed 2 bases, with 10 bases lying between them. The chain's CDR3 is CASSLAGTLQETQYF. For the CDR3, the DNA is TGTGCCAGCAGCTTAGCGGGGACACTTCAAGAGACCCAGTACTTC.

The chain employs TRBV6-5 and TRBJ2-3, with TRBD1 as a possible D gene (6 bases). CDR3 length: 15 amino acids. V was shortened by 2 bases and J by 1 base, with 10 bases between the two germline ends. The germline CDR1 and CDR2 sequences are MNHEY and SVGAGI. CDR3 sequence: CASSYGGSGTDTQYF. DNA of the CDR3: TGTGCCAGCAGTTACGGGGGCTCTGGCACAGATACGCAGTATTTT.

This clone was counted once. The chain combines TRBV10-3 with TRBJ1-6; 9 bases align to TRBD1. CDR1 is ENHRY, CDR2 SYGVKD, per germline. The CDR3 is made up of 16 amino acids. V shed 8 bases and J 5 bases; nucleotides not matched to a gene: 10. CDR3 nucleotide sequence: TGTGCCATCTCGGGACAGGGAAGCCGCGATAATTCACCCCTCCACTTT. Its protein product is CAISGQGSRDNSPLHF.